The 16 T cell receptor beta chains listed next were all sequenced from one sample in a study of blood T cell repertoires in COVID-19. Sequencing was performed with immunoSEQ multiplex PCR; in TCRdb, only in-frame clones are kept and a portion is missing. This sample has 180,000 or so clones, with approximately 80% found just once. The sequenced sample was PBMCs or T cells enriched from blood (not recorded which). The receptor set was obtained from a man in his 60s who had been exposed to COVID-19.

This clone showed up just a few times. The chain has TRBV14 and TRBJ2-5, with D possibly being TRBD2 (7 bases). This CDR3 comprises 14 residues. Trimming took off 0 bases at V and 9 bases at J, with 14 bases between the two ends. The germline CDR1 and CDR2 sequences are SGHDN and FVKESK. The CDR3 reads CASSQDVGGVPQYF. The CDR3 DNA follows: TGTGCCAGCAGCCAAGATGTAGGGGGGGTACCCCAGTACTTC.

The CDR3 sequence: CASDRAQNQPQHF. The DNA of the CDR3 is TGTGCCAGCGACAGGGCGCAAAATCAGCCCCAGCATTTT. V gene TRBV19 combines with J gene TRBJ1-5; 7 positions match TRBD1. CDR1 is LNHDA, CDR2 SQIVND, per germline (reference sequence). This CDR3 spans 13 amino acids. J gave up 4 bases and V 9 bases, and 6 bases lay outside the gene matches.

CDR3 residues: CASSFSGGDGNTEAFF. The CDR3 bases are TGTGCCAGCAGTTTTTCAGGGGGAGATGGGAACACTGAAGCTTTCTTT. The chain couples TRBV27 to TRBJ1-1; 7 positions agree with TRBD1. With V trimmed by 3 bases and J by 1 base, 8 bases remained unmatched. Germline V gene lookup returns CDR1 MNHEY and CDR2 SMNVEV (reference sequence). The CDR3 totals 16 residues.

The rearrangement links TRBV7-3 to TRBJ2-3, with TRBD2 matching over 8 bases. The J segment lost 1 base and the V segment lost 5 bases, leaving 8 bases of the junction unmatched. Germline V gene sequence: CDR1 SGHTA, CDR2 FQGTGA. CDR3 size: 16 residues. The CDR3 bases are TGTGCCAGCAGCCGTAGCGGGATAGGCGGCACAGATACGCAGTATTTT. It is translated as CASSRSGIGGTDTQYF.

This clone was recorded once. The chain carries TRBV24-1 and TRBJ2-7; a weak D match, TRBD2 (7 bases). The CDR3 totals 14 residues. The V and J ends lost 2 bases and 4 bases respectively, with 11 bases between them. In germline, CDR1 is KGHDR, CDR2 SFDVKD. Here the CDR3 DNA reads TGTGCCACCAGTGATTCGGGGGGCAGGTACGAGCAGTACTTC. The encoded protein is CATSDSGGRYEQYF.

The J gene is TRBJ2-1, the V gene TRBV10-3; TRBD2 agrees at 11 bases. V shed 3 bases, J shed 3 bases, and the junction held 7 bases outside the gene matches. The CDR3 consists of 17 residues. The germline V gene has CDR1 ENHRY and CDR2 SYGVKD. The CDR3 sequence is CAISDGSGRANYNEQFF. In DNA form, the CDR3 reads TGTGCCATCAGTGACGGTAGCGGGAGGGCTAACTACAATGAGCAGTTCTTC.

The rearrangement uses TRBV29-1 and TRBJ2-1; TRBD2 matches 9 bases. Germline assignment: CDR1 SQVTM and CDR2 ANQGSEA. The CDR3 runs 15 residues. The V segment lost 3 bases and the J segment 2 bases; nucleotides outside the gene matches: 5. The CDR3 DNA is TGCAGCGTTGACTTGACTAGCGGAGCCTACAATGAGCAGTTCTTC. Protein sequence: CSVDLTSGAYNEQFF.

Regarding this clone: One end of the junction is discordant with germline, which a read error may explain. The J gene is TRBJ1-6, the V gene TRBV6-5, with D possibly being TRBD1 (5 bases). CDR1 is MNHEY, CDR2 SVGAGI, per germline. The CDR3 has 15 amino acids. Written as DNA, the CDR3 is TGTGCCAGCTGTTACTGGGAGGGGTGGGATTCACCCCTCCACTTT. Its translation is CASCYWEGWDSPLHF.

The chain has TRBV7-9 and TRBJ2-7, with D uncertain. Germline CDR1 is SEHNR and CDR2 is FQNEAQ (reference sequence). CDR3 length: 10 residues. V was pared by 8 bases and J by 3 bases, with 5 bases between. CDR3 in DNA: TGTGCCAGCGGAGACTACGAGCAGTACTTC. Its protein product is CASGDYEQYF.

In its sample, this clone was seen once. V gene TRBV7-9 combines with J gene TRBJ2-6; the D gene is possibly TRBD1 (6 bases). Germline-derived CDR1 and CDR2 are SEHNR and FQNEAQ (reference sequence). V lost 11 bases and J lost 0, with 11 bases in between. This CDR3 spans 14 amino acids. The DNA of the CDR3 is TGTGCCTCAAGAGGGGGCTCTGGGGCCAACGTCCTGACTTTC. It codes for CASRGGSGANVLTF. The variable domain in full, with the rest retrieved from reference TRBV7-9 and TRBJ2-6, is DTGVSQNPRHKITKRGQNVTFRCDPISEHNRLYWYRQTLGQGPEFLTYFQNEAQLEKSRLLSDRFSAERPKGSFSTLEIQRTEQGDSAMYLCASRGGSGANVLTFGAGSRLTVL.

The chain links TRBV6-5 to TRBJ1-4; 7 bases fit TRBD1. CDR1 is MNHEY, CDR2 SVGAGI, per germline. J lost 8 bases, V lost 6 bases, and 9 bases had no gene match. This CDR3 is built from 14 residues. CDR3: CASSAGQLNEKLFF. The CDR3, as DNA: TGTGCCAGCAGCGCGGGACAGCTGAACGAAAAACTGTTTTTT.

This chain links TRBV14 with TRBJ1-3; 7 bases line up with TRBD1. Trimming cost V 4 bases and J 8 bases; bases outside gene matches: 8. The CDR3 is 14 residues long. Germline V gene sequence: CDR1 SGHDN, CDR2 FVKESK. CDR3 loop: CASSRNRGSDTIYF. The CDR3 DNA reads TGTGCCAGCAGCCGGAACAGGGGTTCGGACACCATATATTTT.

This clone was counted once. This chain links TRBV6-6 with TRBJ2-7; 7 positions match TRBD2. The V and J ends lost 2 bases and 7 bases, in that order; junction bases with no gene match: 11. This CDR3 comprises 15 residues. Germline CDR1 is MNHNY and CDR2 is SVGAGI (reference sequence). CDR3 protein: CASSYQGGKAGEQYF. The CDR3 bases are TGTGCCAGCAGTTACCAAGGCGGGAAAGCGGGGGAGCAGTACTTC.

CDR3 amino acids: CAWSVRRLAGNEQYF. CDR3 nucleotides: TGTGCCTGGAGTGTACGGAGACTAGCGGGAAACGAGCAGTACTTC. V is TRBV30 and J is TRBJ2-7; TRBD2 agrees at 11 bases. This CDR3 has 15 amino acids. Germline CDR1 reads GTSNPN; CDR2 reads SVGIG (reference sequence). V dropped 0 bases and J dropped 5; count of bases not matched to a gene: 6.

CDR3 DNA sequence: TGTGCCAGCAGTCCCAGCGGAGGGAGTGTCTTTCAGCCCCAGCATTTT. Translated: CASSPSGGSVFQPQHF. This chain links TRBV6-2 or TRBV6-3 with TRBJ1-5; D uncertain. V lost 5 bases, J lost 6 bases, and 20 bases lay in between. The length of the CDR3 is 16 residues. In germline, CDR1 is MNHEY, CDR2 SVGEGT.

This chain uses TRBV5-1 with TRBJ2-2; 12 nucleotides match TRBD2. V shed 7 bases and J 6 bases; nucleotides not matched to a gene: 7. The CDR3 is 15 residues long. In germline, CDR1 is SGHRS, CDR2 YFSETQ. This chain's CDR3 is CASRQTSGSSGELFF. The CDR3 DNA follows: TGCGCCAGCCGCCAGACTAGCGGGAGTTCCGGGGAGCTGTTTTTT. Full variable domain (remainder filled in from reference TRBV5-1 and TRBJ2-2): KAGVTQTPRYLIKTRGQQVTLSCSPISGHRSVSWYQQTPGQGLQFLFEYFSETQRNKGNFPGRFSGRQFSNSRSEMNVSTLELGDSALYLCASRQTSGSSGELFFGEGSRLTVL.